This is a list of T cell receptor beta chains from one sample in a study of early T cells in non-severe SARS-CoV-2 infection. In TCRdb, the 5' RACE reads were re-called with MiXCR into one record per CDR3 protein. The data show just over 65,000 distinct CDR3 sequences, approximately 13% seen once. Sequencing used whole blood. These receptors originate from an adult who was a healthcare worker with PCR-confirmed SARS-CoV-2 infection or an uninfected control (not recorded which). Each CDR3 is given with its conserved first and last residue. A D gene is named only where the DNA matches it firmly. Expanded clones are given a class, and other clones once, few, many or no size at all.

clone_size j_call d_call v_call cdr3_aa cdr3_nt
. TRBJ1-2 TRBD1 TRBV15 CATSTGTGMNDGYTF TGTGCCACCAGCACTGGGACAGGGATGAACGACGGCTACACCTTC
few TRBJ2-2 . TRBV9 CASSPSVASRTGELFF TGTGCCAGCAGCCCCTCCGTCGCTAGCCGAACCGGGGAGCTGTTTTTT
. TRBJ2-1 . TRBV5-1 CASSLGSHEQFF TGCGCCAGCAGCTTGGGATCCCATGAGCAGTTCTTC
few TRBJ2-7 . TRBV20-1 CSASRVESTYEQYF TGCAGTGCTAGTCGAGTGGAGTCAACCTACGAGCAGTACTTC
. TRBJ1-5 . TRBV6-6 CASSRTARNQPQHF TGTGCCAGCAGTCGGACAGCCCGCAATCAGCCCCAGCATTTT
few TRBJ1-2 TRBD1 TRBV27 CASRKPGGDYGYTF TGTGCCAGCAGGAAACCAGGGGGGGACTATGGCTACACCTTC
many TRBJ1-6 . TRBV10-2 CASTRDGNSPLHF TGCGCCAGCACCAGGGACGGAAATTCACCCCTCCACTTT
few TRBJ2-1 . TRBV28 CASSTVGNEQFF TGTGCCAGCAGTACCGTAGGAAATGAGCAGTTCTTC
. TRBJ2-1 . TRBV7-2 CASSNRDKTGTRDPKQFF TGTGCCAGCAGCAACCGGGACAAGACCGGGACTCGAGACCCCAAGCAGTTCTTC
many TRBJ2-1 TRBD2 TRBV10-3 CGTSGHNEQFF TGTGGGACTAGCGGTCACAATGAGCAGTTCTTC
. TRBJ2-7 . TRBV7-2 CASSLRDTASYEQYF TGTGCCAGCAGCCTCAGGGACACAGCCTCCTACGAGCAGTACTTC
many TRBJ1-5 . TRBV28 CASSRTGSRYTQPQHF TGTGCCAGCAGTCGTACAGGGTCCCGATACACTCAGCCCCAGCATTTT
many TRBJ2-5 . TRBV5-4 CASSLVASQETQYF TGTGCCAGCAGCTTGGTGGCTAGCCAAGAGACCCAGTACTTC
. TRBJ1-1 . TRBV3-1 CASSQQGSTEAFF TGTGCCAGCAGCCAACAGGGGTCCACTGAAGCTTTCTTT
few TRBJ2-5 . TRBV29-1 CSVVGDGVYQETQYF TGCAGCGTCGTCGGAGACGGGGTGTACCAAGAGACCCAGTACTTC
many TRBJ2-4 . TRBV7-9 CASSLAGVGHRNIQYF TGTGCCAGCAGCTTAGCGGGTGTGGGACACAGAAACATTCAGTACTTC
few TRBJ2-7 TRBD2 TRBV18 CASSRGGEQYF TGTGCCAGCTCCCGGGGGGGCGAGCAGTACTTC
. TRBJ1-6 . TRBV3-1 CASSLGTELRSPLHF TGTGCCAGCAGCCTGGGGACGGAGCTTCGTTCACCCCTCCACTTT
many TRBJ2-6 . TRBV7-9 CASSSGTGASGANVLTF TGTGCCAGCAGCTCCGGGACTGGCGCCTCTGGGGCCAACGTCCTGACTTTC
few TRBJ2-7 . TRBV10-3 CAVGSGVGEQYF TGTGCCGTCGGGTCAGGGGTCGGGGAGCAGTACTTC
many TRBJ1-1 TRBD1 TRBV19 CASTRTGLLNTEAFF TGTGCCAGTACCCGGACAGGCCTGCTTAACACTGAAGCTTTCTTT
. TRBJ2-2 TRBD1 TRBV7-9 CASSLGQGLTGELFF TGTGCCAGCAGCTTGGGACAGGGCTTAACCGGGGAGCTGTTTTTT
few TRBJ2-7 . TRBV5-1 CASSLAGTHAYEQYF TGCGCCAGCAGCTTGGCCGGGACTCACGCCTACGAGCAGTACTTC
few TRBJ2-5 . TRBV11-2 CASSLSRLYQETQYF TGTGCCAGCAGCTTATCCCGACTGTACCAAGAGACCCAGTACTTC
few TRBJ2-1 TRBD2 TRBV4-2 CASSQGWAGAGYNEQFF TGTGCCAGCAGCCAAGGATGGGCGGGAGCGGGGTACAATGAGCAGTTCTTC
. TRBJ2-5 . TRBV7-2 CASSRGQQETQYF TGTGCCAGCAGCCGCGGGCAGCAAGAGACCCAGTACTTC
few TRBJ1-5 . TRBV28 CASFSNQPQHF TGTGCCAGCTTTAGCAATCAGCCCCAGCATTTT
. TRBJ1-3 . TRBV29-1 CSCKAGNTIYF TGCAGCTGTAAGGCTGGAAACACCATATATTTT
few TRBJ2-5 . TRBV7-3 CASSFPGSETQYF TGTGCCAGCAGCTTCCCGGGATCAGAGACCCAGTACTTC
. TRBJ2-7 TRBD2 TRBV20-1 CSASSSSGSVYEQYF TGCAGTGCCTCCTCCTCTAGCGGGAGTGTCTACGAGCAGTACTTC
. TRBJ1-1 . TRBV20-1 CSARDPLGEAFF TGCAGTGCTAGAGATCCCCTCGGTGAAGCTTTCTTT
few TRBJ2-5 TRBD2 TRBV7-2 CASSYSGGETQYF TGTGCCAGCAGCTATAGCGGGGGCGAGACCCAGTACTTC
few TRBJ1-1 . TRBV2 CASSTDRLNTEAFF TGTGCCAGCAGTACGGACAGACTGAACACTGAAGCTTTCTTT
. TRBJ2-3 TRBD2 TRBV27 CASSLQTSGRAVTQYF TGTGCCAGCAGTTTACAGACTAGCGGGAGGGCGGTGACGCAGTATTTT
. TRBJ2-1 . TRBV10-2 CASKLTLAINEQFF TGCGCCAGCAAGCTTACCCTAGCGATCAATGAGCAGTTCTTC
. TRBJ1-3 . TRBV6-6 CASSQITAHSGNTIYF TGTGCCAGCAGTCAGATAACAGCGCACTCTGGAAACACCATATATTTT
many TRBJ1-2 TRBD1 TRBV28 CASSGRTGVYGYTF TGTGCCAGCAGTGGGCGAACAGGGGTCTATGGCTACACCTTC
. TRBJ2-3 . TRBV24-1 CATSMRGLSDTQYF TGTGCCACCTCGATGAGGGGGTTGTCGGATACGCAGTATTTT
. TRBJ2-3 . TRBV5-1 CASSRDRSDTQYF TGCGCCAGCAGCCGCGACAGATCAGATACGCAGTATTTT
few TRBJ2-7 TRBD2 TRBV7-2 CASSSRASGSRRRYEQYF TGTGCCAGCAGCTCCAGGGCTAGCGGGAGCAGGAGGCGGTACGAGCAGTACTTC
. TRBJ2-1 . TRBV10-3 CAISESAGRRIGAYNEQFF TGTGCCATCAGTGAATCTGCGGGAAGGCGGATTGGGGCCTACAATGAGCAGTTCTTC